A single sample gave rise to the 2 T cell receptor beta chains below, sequenced in a study of shared clonotypes between healthy human individuals. Generated by immunoSEQ multiplex PCR, the TCRdb table keeps only in-frame clones and is missing some. The sample has fewer than 1.6 million clones, approximately 98.5% seen once. The sequenced sample consisted of naive CD4+ T cells sorted from blood. Subset described: CD45RA+ positively selected. The receptors derive from a man aged 30 to 45 in good health.

Concerning this clone itself: Other DNA sequences of this sample code for an identical CDR3. V is TRBV5-1 and J is TRBJ2-1; D possibly corresponds to TRBD2 (5 bases). In germline, CDR1 is SGHRS, CDR2 YFSETQ. CDR3 size: 14 residues. V lost 4 bases and J 1 base, leaving 9 bases between the germline ends. The CDR3 protein is CASSLADSYNEQFF. The CDR3 DNA is TGCGCCAGCAGCCTAGCCGATTCCTACAATGAGCAGTTCTTC.

CDR3 loop: CASSILHRDRGRNEQFF. DNA of the CDR3: TGCGCCAGCAGCATCCTACACCGGGACAGGGGGCGCAATGAGCAGTTCTTC. This chain connects TRBV5-1 to TRBJ2-1; 12 bases agree with TRBD1. Per germline, CDR1 SGHRS and CDR2 YFSETQ. Trimming took 4 bases from V and 6 from J; bases not matched to a gene: 11. The CDR3 consists of 17 residues. The variable domain in full, completed from reference TRBV5-1 and TRBJ2-1, reads KAGVTQTPRYLIKTRGQQVTLSCSPISGHRSVSWYQQTPGQGLQFLFEYFSETQRNKGNFPGRFSGRQFSNSRSEMNVSTLELGDSALYLCASSILHRDRGRNEQFFGPGTRLTVL.